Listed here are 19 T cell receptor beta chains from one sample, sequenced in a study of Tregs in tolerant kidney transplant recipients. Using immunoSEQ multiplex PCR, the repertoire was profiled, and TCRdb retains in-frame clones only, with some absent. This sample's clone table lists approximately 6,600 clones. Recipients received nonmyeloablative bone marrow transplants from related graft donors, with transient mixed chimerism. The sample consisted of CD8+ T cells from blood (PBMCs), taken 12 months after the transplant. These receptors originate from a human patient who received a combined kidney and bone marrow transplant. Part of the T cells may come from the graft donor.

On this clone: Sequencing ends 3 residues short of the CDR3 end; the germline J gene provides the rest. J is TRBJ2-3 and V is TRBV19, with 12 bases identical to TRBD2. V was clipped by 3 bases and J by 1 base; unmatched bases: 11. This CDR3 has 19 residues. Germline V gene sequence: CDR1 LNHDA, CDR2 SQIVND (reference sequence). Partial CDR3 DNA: TGTGCCAGTAGTATCGGAGGGGGGACTAGCGGGTGGGGCACAGATACG. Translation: CASSIGGGTSGWGTDT. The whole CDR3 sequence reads CASSIGGGTSGWGTDTQYF.

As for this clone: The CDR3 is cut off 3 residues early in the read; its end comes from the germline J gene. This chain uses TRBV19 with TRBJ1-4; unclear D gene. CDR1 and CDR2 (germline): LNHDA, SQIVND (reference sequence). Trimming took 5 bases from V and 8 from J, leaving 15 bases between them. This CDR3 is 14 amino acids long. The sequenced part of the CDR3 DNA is TGTGCCAGTAGTTTCCGTTCTGAGCTCGAAAAA. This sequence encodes CASSFRSELEK. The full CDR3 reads CASSFRSELEKLFF.

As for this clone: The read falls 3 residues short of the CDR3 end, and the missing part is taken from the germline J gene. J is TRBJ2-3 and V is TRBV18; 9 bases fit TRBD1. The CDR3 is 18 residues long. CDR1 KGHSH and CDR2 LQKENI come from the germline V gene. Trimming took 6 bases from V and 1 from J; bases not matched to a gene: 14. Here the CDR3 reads CASSRQGVMLLGTDTQYF. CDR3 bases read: TGTGCCAGCTCGCGACAGGGGGTAATGCTTCTAGGCACAGATACG. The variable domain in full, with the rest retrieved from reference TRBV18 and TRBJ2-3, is NAGVMQNPRHLVRRRGQEARLRCSPMKGHSHVYWYRQLPEEGLKFMVYLQKENIIDESGMPKERFSAEFPKEGPSILRIQQVVRGDSAAYFCASSRQGVMLLGTDTQYFGPGTRLTVL.

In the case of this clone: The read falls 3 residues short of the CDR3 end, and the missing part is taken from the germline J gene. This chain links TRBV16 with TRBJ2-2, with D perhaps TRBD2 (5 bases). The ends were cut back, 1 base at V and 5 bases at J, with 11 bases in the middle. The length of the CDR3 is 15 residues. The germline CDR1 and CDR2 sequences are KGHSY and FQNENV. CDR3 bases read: TGTGCCAGCAGCCAATATTCCCCGGGGACCGGGGAG. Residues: CASSQYSPGTGE. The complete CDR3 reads CASSQYSPGTGELFF. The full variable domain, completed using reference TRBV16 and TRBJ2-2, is GEEVAQTPKHLVRGEGQKAKLYCAPIKGHSYVFWYQQVLKNEFKFLISFQNENVFDETGMPKERFSAKCLPNSPCSLEIQATKLEDSAVYFCASSQYSPGTGELFFGEGSRLTVL.

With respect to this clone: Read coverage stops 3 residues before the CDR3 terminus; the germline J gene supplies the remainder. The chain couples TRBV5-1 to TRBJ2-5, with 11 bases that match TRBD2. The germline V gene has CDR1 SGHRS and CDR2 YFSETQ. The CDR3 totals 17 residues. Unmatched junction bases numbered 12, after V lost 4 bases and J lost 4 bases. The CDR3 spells CASSPGLADPHPETQYF. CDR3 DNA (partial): TGCGCCAGCAGCCCGGGACTAGCGGACCCCCATCCAGAGACC.

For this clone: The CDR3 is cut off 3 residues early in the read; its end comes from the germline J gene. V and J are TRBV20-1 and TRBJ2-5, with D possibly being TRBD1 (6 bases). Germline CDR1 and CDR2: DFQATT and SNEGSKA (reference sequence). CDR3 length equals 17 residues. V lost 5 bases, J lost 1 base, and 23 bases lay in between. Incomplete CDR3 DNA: TGCAGTGCTCCAGGGGCTAGGGGTTGGGGCAGCCAAGAGACC. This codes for CSAPGARGWGSQET. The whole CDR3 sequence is CSAPGARGWGSQETQYF.

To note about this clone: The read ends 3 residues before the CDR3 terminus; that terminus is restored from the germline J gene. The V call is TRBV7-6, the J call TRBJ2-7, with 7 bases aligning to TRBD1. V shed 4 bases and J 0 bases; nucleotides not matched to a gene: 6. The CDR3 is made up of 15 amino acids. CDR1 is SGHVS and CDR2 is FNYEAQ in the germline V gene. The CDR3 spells CASSSGTDFSYEQYF. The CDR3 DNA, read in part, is TGTGCCAGCAGCTCCGGGACAGATTTCTCCTACGAG.

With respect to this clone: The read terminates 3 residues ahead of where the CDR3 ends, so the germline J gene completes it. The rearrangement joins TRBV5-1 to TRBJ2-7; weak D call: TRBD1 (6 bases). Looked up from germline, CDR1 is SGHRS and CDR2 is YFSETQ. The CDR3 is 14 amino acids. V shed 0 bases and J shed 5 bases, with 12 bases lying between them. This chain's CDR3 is CASSLVGGTDEQYF. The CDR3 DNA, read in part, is TGCGCCAGCAGCTTGGTTGGGGGCACGGACGAG.

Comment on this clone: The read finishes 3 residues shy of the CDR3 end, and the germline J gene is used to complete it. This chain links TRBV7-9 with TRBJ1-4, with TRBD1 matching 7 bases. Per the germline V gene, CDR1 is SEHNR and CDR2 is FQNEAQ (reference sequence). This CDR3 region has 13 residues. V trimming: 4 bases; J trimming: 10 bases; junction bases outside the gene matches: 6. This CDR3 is CASSSGGTGKLFF. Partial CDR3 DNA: TGTGCCAGCAGCTCAGGGGGGACGGGAAAA.

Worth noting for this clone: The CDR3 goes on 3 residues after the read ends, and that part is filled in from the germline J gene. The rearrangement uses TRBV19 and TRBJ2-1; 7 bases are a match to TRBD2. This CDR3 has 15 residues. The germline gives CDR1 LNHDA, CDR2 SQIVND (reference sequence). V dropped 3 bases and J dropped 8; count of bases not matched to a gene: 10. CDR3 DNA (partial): TGTGCCAGTAGTATTCTAGCGAGCGGGAAGGATGAG. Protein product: CASSILASGKDE. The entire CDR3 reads CASSILASGKDEQFF.

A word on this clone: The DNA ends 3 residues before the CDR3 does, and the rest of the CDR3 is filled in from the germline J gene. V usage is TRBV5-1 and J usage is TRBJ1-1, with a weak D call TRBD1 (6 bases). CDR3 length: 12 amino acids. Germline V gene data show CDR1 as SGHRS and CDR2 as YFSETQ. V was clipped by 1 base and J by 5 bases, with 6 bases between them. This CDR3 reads CASSLTGTEAFF. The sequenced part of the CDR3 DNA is TGCGCCAGCAGCTTGACAGGGACTGAA.

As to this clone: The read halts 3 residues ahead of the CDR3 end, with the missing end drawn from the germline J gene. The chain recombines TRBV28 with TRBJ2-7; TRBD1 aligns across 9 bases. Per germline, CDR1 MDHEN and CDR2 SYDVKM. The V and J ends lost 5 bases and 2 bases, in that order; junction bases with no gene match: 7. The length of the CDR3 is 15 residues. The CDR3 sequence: CASSTDRQGAYEQYF. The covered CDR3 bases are TGTGCCAGCAGTACCGACCGACAGGGGGCCTACGAG.

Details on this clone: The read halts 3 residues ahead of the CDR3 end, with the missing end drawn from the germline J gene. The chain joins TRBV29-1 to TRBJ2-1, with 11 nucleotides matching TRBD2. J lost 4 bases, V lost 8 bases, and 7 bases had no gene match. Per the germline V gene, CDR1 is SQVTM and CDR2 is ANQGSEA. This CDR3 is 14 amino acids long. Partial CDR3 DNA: TGCAGCTCTTCTCTAGCGGGAGGTTACAATGAG. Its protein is CSSSLAGGYNE. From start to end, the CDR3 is CSSSLAGGYNEQFF.

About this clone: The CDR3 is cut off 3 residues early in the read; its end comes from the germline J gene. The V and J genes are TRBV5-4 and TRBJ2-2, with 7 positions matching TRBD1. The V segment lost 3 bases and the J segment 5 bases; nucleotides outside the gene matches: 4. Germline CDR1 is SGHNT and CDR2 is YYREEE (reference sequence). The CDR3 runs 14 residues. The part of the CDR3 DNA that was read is TGTGCCAGCAGCTACGAACAGGGGACCGGGGAG. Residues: CASSYEQGTGE. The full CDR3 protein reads CASSYEQGTGELFF.

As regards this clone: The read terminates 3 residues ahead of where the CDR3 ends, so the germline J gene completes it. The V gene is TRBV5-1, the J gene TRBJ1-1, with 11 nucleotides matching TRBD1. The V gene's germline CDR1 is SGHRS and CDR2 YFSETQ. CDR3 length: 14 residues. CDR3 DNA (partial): TGCGCCAGCAGCTTAGGACAGGGGGCTGCGGAA. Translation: CASSLGQGAAE. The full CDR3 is CASSLGQGAAEAFF.

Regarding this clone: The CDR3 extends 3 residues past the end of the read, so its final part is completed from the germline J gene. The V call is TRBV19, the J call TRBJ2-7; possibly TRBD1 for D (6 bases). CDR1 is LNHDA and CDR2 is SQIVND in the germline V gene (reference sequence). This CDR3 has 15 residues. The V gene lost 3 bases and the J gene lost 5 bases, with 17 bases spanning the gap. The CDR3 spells CASSIWQGKSDEQYF. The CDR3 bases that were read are TGTGCCAGTAGTATCTGGCAGGGGAAATCCGACGAG.

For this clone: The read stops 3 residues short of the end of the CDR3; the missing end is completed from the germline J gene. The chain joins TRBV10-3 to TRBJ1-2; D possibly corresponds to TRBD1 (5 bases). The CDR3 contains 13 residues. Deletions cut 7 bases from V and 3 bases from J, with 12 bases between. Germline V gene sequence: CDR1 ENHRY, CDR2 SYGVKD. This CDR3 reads CAITTGDDYGYTF. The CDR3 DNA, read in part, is TGTGCCATCACTACAGGAGATGACTATGGC.

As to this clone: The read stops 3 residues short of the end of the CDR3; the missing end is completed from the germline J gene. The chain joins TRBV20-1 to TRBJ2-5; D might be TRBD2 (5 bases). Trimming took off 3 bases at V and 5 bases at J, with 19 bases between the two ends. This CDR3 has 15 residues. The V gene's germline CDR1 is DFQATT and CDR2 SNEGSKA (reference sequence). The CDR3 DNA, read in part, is TGCAGTGCTAGTGTCTCTGTGCGGGTAGGGGAGACC. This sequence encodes CSASVSVRVGET. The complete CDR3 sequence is CSASVSVRVGETQYF.

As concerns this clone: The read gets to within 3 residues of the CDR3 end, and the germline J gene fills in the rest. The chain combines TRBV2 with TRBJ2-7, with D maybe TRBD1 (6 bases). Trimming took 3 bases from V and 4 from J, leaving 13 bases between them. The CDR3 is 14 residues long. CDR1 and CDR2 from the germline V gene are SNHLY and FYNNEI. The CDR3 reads CASSEGQGWYEQYF. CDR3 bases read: TGTGCCAGCAGTGAGGGTCAGGGGTGGTACGAG.